These 8 T cell receptor beta chains were all obtained from the same sample, sequenced in a study of T cell responses to AZD1222 COVID-19 vaccine. Method: immunoSEQ multiplex PCR; TCRdb's copy keeps in-frame clones and lacks some. Of 84,000 or so clones in the sample, approximately 88% were seen once. The specimen was peripheral blood, collected on day 0 of AZD1222 vaccination. Receptors were obtained from an adult in good health.

This rearrangement joins TRBV6-1 to TRBJ1-6, with TRBD1 matching 7 bases. CDR3 length equals 15 residues. Germline V gene sequence: CDR1 MNHNS, CDR2 SASEGT. Trimming removed 0 bases from V and 11 bases from J; junction bases left unmatched: 7. The CDR3 spells CASSEALGGRAPLHF. As DNA, the CDR3 is TGTGCCAGCAGTGAAGCGTTAGGGGGCCGGGCACCCCTCCACTTT.

This clone was seen only once. This chain links TRBV7-3 with TRBJ2-1, with D hard to call. The CDR3 totals 13 residues. Germline CDR1 reads SGHTA; CDR2 reads FQGTGA. The V end lost 1 base, the J end lost 4 bases, and 5 bases lay between the germline ends. The CDR3 nucleotides read TGTGCCAGCAGCTTAAATTATTACAATGAGCAGTTCTTC. This codes for CASSLNYYNEQFF.

The rearrangement links TRBV18 to TRBJ1-2; no reliable D call. This CDR3 has 14 residues. V shed 1 base and J shed 10 bases, with 16 bases lying between them. Germline CDR1 KGHSH, CDR2 LQKENI. In DNA form, the CDR3 reads TGTGCCAGCTCACCACGGAATCCCCCGATAGACTACACCTTC. Its protein is CASSPRNPPIDYTF.

This clone was recorded at least ten times. The chain carries TRBV7-6 and TRBJ2-7, with a tentative D call TRBD2 (6 bases). This CDR3 is built from 15 residues. The V gene lost 1 base and the J gene lost 1 base, with 11 bases spanning the gap. The germline V gene encodes CDR1 SGHVS and CDR2 FNYEAQ. DNA of the CDR3: TGTGCCAGCAGCTTAGGAGATAGCGGATCCTACGAGCAGTACTTC. It translates to CASSLGDSGSYEQYF.

The CDR3 bases are TGTGCCAGCAGCTTAAGTCTCGGTAACACTGAAGCTTTCTTT. It specifies CASSLSLGNTEAFF. The J gene is TRBJ1-1, the V gene TRBV7-9; no firm D call. The V end was cut by 2 bases, the J end by 2 bases, with 9 bases between. Looked up from germline, CDR1 is SEHNR and CDR2 is FQNEAQ (reference sequence). The CDR3 is 14 amino acids.

The chain couples TRBV6-6 to TRBJ2-7; D is unresolved. The CDR3 consists of 18 residues. Trimming stripped 5 bases from V and 1 base from J, with 24 bases between. CDR1 and CDR2 from the germline V gene are MNHNY and SVGAGI (reference sequence). In nucleotides, the CDR3 is TGTGCCAGCAGTCCGGCCGCGTGGGCAGCGCGCTTGTCCTACGAGCAGTACTTC. Protein sequence: CASSPAAWAARLSYEQYF.

The count of this clone is one. The chain combines TRBV4-1 with TRBJ1-5; D possibly corresponds to TRBD1 (5 bases). The CDR3 has 16 amino acids. V lost 4 bases, J lost 8 bases, and 21 bases lay in between. The germline V gene has CDR1 MGHRA and CDR2 YSYEKL. The DNA for the CDR3 is TGCGCCAGCAGCCCCCTCGGCTTGGGGGGTTTTGAGCCCCAGCATTTT. As protein: CASSPLGLGGFEPQHF.

CDR3 coding DNA: TGTGCCAGCAGCGTTTCAACTAGCGGGAACACTTACGAGCAGTACTTC. It yields the protein CASSVSTSGNTYEQYF. This sequence joins TRBV9 and TRBJ2-7, with 10 positions matching TRBD2. With V trimmed by 2 bases and J by 4 bases, 9 bases remained unmatched. Germline CDR1 reads SGDLS; CDR2 reads YYNGEE. This CDR3 contains 16 residues.